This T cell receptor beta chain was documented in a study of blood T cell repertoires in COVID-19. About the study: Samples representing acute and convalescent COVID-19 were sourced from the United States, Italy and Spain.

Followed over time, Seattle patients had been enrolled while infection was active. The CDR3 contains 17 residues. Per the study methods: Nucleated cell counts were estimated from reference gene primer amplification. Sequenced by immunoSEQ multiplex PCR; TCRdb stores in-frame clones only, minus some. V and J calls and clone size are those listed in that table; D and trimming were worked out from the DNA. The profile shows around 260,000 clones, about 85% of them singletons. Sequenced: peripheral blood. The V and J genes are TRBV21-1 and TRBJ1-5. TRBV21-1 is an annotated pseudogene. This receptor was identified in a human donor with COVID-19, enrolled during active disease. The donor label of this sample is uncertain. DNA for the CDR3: TGTGCCAGCAGCATTGGGGGGATGACAGTGACCAATCAGCCCCAGCATTTT. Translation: CASSIGGMTVTNQPQHF.